These 14 T cell receptor beta chains were sequenced from one sample in a study of T-cell reconstitution after alpha-beta-depleted transplantation in children. Unique molecular identifiers were incorporated during preparation of the TCRbeta library. TCRdb called the PCR reads again in MiXCR, with one record for every CDR3 protein. The sample has over 450,000 distinct CDR3 sequences; 10% to 13% are singletons. The sequencing used PBMCs, collected before TCRalphabeta/CD19-depleted stem cell transplant. Every receptor here comes from a child aged 2 to 9 with inherited bone marrow failure, due to receive a stem cell transplant.

This clonotype was seen many times. The chain carries TRBV5-1 and TRBJ1-6; D remains ambiguous. V was cut by 4 bases and J by 0 bases, with 11 bases left in between. Per the germline V gene, CDR1 is SGHRS and CDR2 is YFSETQ. The CDR3 is 16 residues long. The DNA of the CDR3 is TGCGCCAGCAGCCTCGTTCAAAGCTCCTATAATTCACCCCTCCACTTT. Residues: CASSLVQSSYNSPLHF.

The J gene is TRBJ2-1, the V gene TRBV28, with 7 nucleotides matching TRBD1. The V gene end was trimmed by 3 bases and the J gene end by 4 bases; junction bases not matched to a gene: 12. From germline, CDR1 is MDHEN and CDR2 SYDVKM. This CDR3 has 17 residues. In DNA form, the CDR3 reads TGTGCCAGCAGTTTCCATAGACAGGGAGTAGGGTACAATGAGCAGTTCTTC. It encodes CASSFHRQGVGYNEQFF.

This clonotype has ten or more counts. J is TRBJ2-2 and V is TRBV11-2; 12 positions agree with TRBD2. CDR1 is SGHAT and CDR2 is FQNNGV in the germline V gene. J gave up 4 bases and V 4 bases, and 4 bases lay outside the gene matches. The CDR3 sequence is 16 residues long. CDR3 protein: CASSSTSGSITGELFF. The DNA of the CDR3 is TGTGCCAGCAGCTCGACTAGCGGGAGTATCACCGGGGAGCTGTTTTTT. The full variable domain, in which reference TRBV11-2 and TRBJ2-2 provide the parts outside the CDR3, is EAGVAQSPRYKIIEKRQSVAFWCNPISGHATLYWYQQILGQGPKLLIQFQNNGVVDDSQLPKDRFSAERLKGVDSTLKIQPAKLEDSAVYLCASSSTSGSITGELFFGEGSRLTVL.

This clonotype came up many times. The chain employs TRBV6-5 and TRBJ2-1; D might be TRBD2 (6 bases). Germline V gene sequence: CDR1 MNHEY, CDR2 SVGAGI. The V and J ends lost 8 bases and 2 bases respectively, with 16 bases between them. The CDR3 contains 15 residues. DNA for the CDR3: TGTGCCAGCGGCCTGGGTCTAGCGCCCTACAATGAGCAGTTCTTC. Protein sequence: CASGLGLAPYNEQFF.

The sample holds many counts of this clonotype. The chain couples TRBV15 to TRBJ2-1, with D maybe TRBD2 (5 bases). The CDR3 is 15 residues long. Per the germline V gene, CDR1 is LNHNV and CDR2 is YYDKDF (reference sequence). Trimming stripped 3 bases from V and 3 bases from J, with 12 bases between. The CDR3 sequence: CATSSDRTLYNEQFF. In DNA, the CDR3 is TGTGCCACCAGCAGTGATAGGACTCTCTACAATGAGCAGTTCTTC.

This clonotype has a count of ten or more. The chain combines TRBV29-1 with TRBJ1-4, with D uncertain. Looked up from germline, CDR1 is SQVTM and CDR2 is ANQGSEA. CDR3 length equals 14 residues. The V end lost 0 bases, the J end lost 8 bases, and 13 bases lay between the germline ends. The CDR3 DNA reads TGCAGCGTTGAAGATCTGGGAGGAGGCGAAAAACTGTTTTTT. Protein: CSVEDLGGGEKLFF.

This clonotype was seen repeatedly, ten times or more. This chain links TRBV5-1 with TRBJ2-7; a possible D gene is TRBD1 (7 bases). V was clipped by 2 bases and J by 4 bases, with 13 bases between them. This CDR3 is 14 amino acids long. The germline V gene has CDR1 SGHRS and CDR2 YFSETQ. Here the CDR3 DNA reads TGCGCCAGCAGCTTACAGGGGAGGCTATACGAGCAGTACTTC. Encoded protein: CASSLQGRLYEQYF.

This clonotype was picked up many times. This CDR3 reads CASSPLAGPSYNEQFF. The CDR3 coding sequence is TGTGCCAGCAGCCCACTAGCGGGTCCTTCCTACAATGAGCAGTTCTTC. The J gene is TRBJ2-1, the V gene TRBV11-2, with 9 bases matching TRBD2. Trimming removed 5 bases from V and 1 base from J; junction bases left unmatched: 6. The CDR3 contains 16 residues. Germline V gives CDR1 SGHAT, CDR2 FQNNGV.

This clonotype occurred a few times. The rearrangement joins TRBV20-1 to TRBJ2-7; 9 nucleotides agree with TRBD1. Germline lookup yields CDR1 DFQATT and CDR2 SNEGSKA (reference sequence). This CDR3 contains 14 residues. Trimming took 1 base from V and 3 from J; bases not matched to a gene: 4. The DNA for the CDR3 is TGCAGTGCTAGAGCTACAGGGGGCATCTACGAGCAGTACTTC. Protein product: CSARATGGIYEQYF.

This clonotype was counted a few times. This sequence joins TRBV6-1 and TRBJ2-4; 9 nucleotides agree with TRBD1. Trimming cost V 7 bases and J 6 bases; bases outside gene matches: 16. This CDR3 region has 17 residues. CDR1 and CDR2 (germline): MNHNS, SASEGT. CDR3 protein: CASKPNRGPPWGNIQYF. The DNA for the CDR3 is TGTGCCAGCAAACCTAACAGGGGGCCCCCCTGGGGAAACATTCAGTACTTC.

This clonotype was counted between two and nine times. The V and J genes are TRBV15 and TRBJ2-3, with 11 bases matching TRBD2. There are 17 residues in the CDR3. CDR1 is LNHNV, CDR2 YYDKDF, per germline (reference sequence). After removal of 0 bases from V and 4 bases from J, the junction contained 6 bases not matched to a gene. CDR3 protein: CATSRDLRLAGSDTQYF. The CDR3 nucleotides read TGTGCCACCAGCAGAGATCTCCGACTAGCGGGGTCAGATACGCAGTATTTT.

This clonotype was seen many times. The chain recombines TRBV6-5 with TRBJ2-3; 7 positions match TRBD1. V was clipped by 2 bases and J by 5 bases; unmatched bases: 7. The CDR3 has 15 residues. Germline assignment: CDR1 MNHEY and CDR2 SVGAGI. CDR3 region: CASSYVGGGLDTQYF. CDR3 in DNA: TGTGCCAGCAGTTACGTAGGGGGCGGGTTAGATACGCAGTATTTT.

The V gene is TRBV7-9, the J gene TRBJ2-2; D is tentatively TRBD1 or TRBD2 (6 bases each). CDR3 size: 16 residues. The germline V gene encodes CDR1 SEHNR and CDR2 FQNEAQ (reference sequence). V was clipped by 8 bases and J by 1 base, with 17 bases between them. The CDR3 nucleotides are TGTGCCAGCCGCCGAGGAAGGGGGGTGAACACCGGGGAGCTGTTTTTT. Amino acids: CASRRGRGVNTGELFF.

Many counts were recorded for this clonotype. The chain carries TRBV4-3 and TRBJ1-5, with D uncertain. The germline V and J ends were trimmed by 1 base and 3 bases, with 16 bases remaining between them. Germline-derived CDR1 and CDR2 are LGHNA and YSLEER. CDR3 length: 17 amino acids. CDR3 DNA sequence: TGCGCCAGCAGCCAAGCGACGGAAGAAAGATCCAATCAGCCCCAGCATTTT. It codes for CASSQATEERSNQPQHF.